This TCR beta chain was retrieved from a study of technical replicates of blood from a few donors (dated by TCRdb to the late 2010s). From the germline V gene, CDR1 is MNHEY and CDR2 is SVGAGI. The CDR3, from cysteine to phenylalanine, totals 14 residues. Solely the CDR3 DNA is kept, with 42 bases framed from the first base. V is clipped by 0 bases and J by 6 bases, and the sequence between their germline boundaries is 11 bases long. The library came from the immunoSEQ multiplex PCR assay. Entries here come from immuneACCESS through TCRdb and include only in-frame sequences with V and J called. Some clones fail to appear in such tables; in the studies checked, an unresolved V gene covers under half of the shortfall, and the cause of the remainder is unknown. This sample has under 85,000 clones in its table, and 96% of those were observed once. Roughly 0.34% of the sample rests with the top ten. On this clone itself: No cognate antigen has been identified for it. No per-base quality is available; no much larger clone lies one base away.

The sequence was collected from a human donor in good health. Sample: T cells isolated from PBMCs. The chain is encoded by TRBV6-5 joined to TRBJ1-2; the D gene is unclear. Read as DNA, the sequence is TGTGCCAGCAGTTACTCCAGACAAGATAATGGCTACACCTTC. It translates as CASSYSRQDNGYTF.